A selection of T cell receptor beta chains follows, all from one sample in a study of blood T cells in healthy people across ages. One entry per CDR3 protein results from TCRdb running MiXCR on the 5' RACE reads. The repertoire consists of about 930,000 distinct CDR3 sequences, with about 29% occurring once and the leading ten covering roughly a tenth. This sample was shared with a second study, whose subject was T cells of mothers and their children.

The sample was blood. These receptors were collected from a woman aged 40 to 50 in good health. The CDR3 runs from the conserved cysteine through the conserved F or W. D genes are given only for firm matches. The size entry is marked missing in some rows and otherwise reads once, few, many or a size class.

CDR3 DNA: TGTGCCATCAGGGCAGATCTCTCTGGAAACACCATATATTTT
CDR3 protein: CAIRADLSGNTIYF
clone size: NA
D gene: NA
V gene: TRBV10-3
J gene: TRBJ1-3

CDR3 DNA: TGTGCCAGCAGTACTACAGGGTCACCTAGCACAGATACGCAGTATTTT
CDR3 protein: CASSTTGSPSTDTQYF
clone size: NA
D gene: NA
V gene: TRBV6-5
J gene: TRBJ2-3

CDR3 DNA: TGTGCCAGCAGCCAAGATAAGATAGCTTTTACTAGCACAGATACGCAGTATTTT
CDR3 protein: CASSQDKIAFTSTDTQYF
clone size: few
D gene: NA
V gene: TRBV3-1
J gene: TRBJ2-3

CDR3 DNA: TGTGCCACCAGTGATTTCTCGGCGGACTCCAATCAGCCCCAGCATTTT
CDR3 protein: CATSDFSADSNQPQHF
clone size: NA
D gene: NA
V gene: TRBV24-1
J gene: TRBJ1-5

CDR3 DNA: TGTGCCAGCAGTTGGGGCCGAGAAGACACTGAAGCTTTCTTT
CDR3 protein: CASSWGREDTEAFF
clone size: NA
D gene: NA
V gene: TRBV7-9
J gene: TRBJ1-1

CDR3 DNA: TGTGCCAGCAGGGACCTAAAAAGCCGGGGACAGAACTATGGCTACACCTTC
CDR3 protein: CASRDLKSRGQNYGYTF
clone size: NA
D gene: TRBD1
V gene: TRBV11-2
J gene: TRBJ1-2

CDR3 DNA: TGTGCCAGCAGCTTAACCGACTCGAGCTCCTACAATGAGCAGTTCTTC
CDR3 protein: CASSLTDSSSYNEQFF
clone size: few
D gene: NA
V gene: TRBV7-3
J gene: TRBJ2-1

CDR3 DNA: TGCGCCAGCAGCTTGGGGTCAAGGAGTAATGAGCAGTTCTTC
CDR3 protein: CASSLGSRSNEQFF
clone size: few
D gene: NA
V gene: TRBV5-1
J gene: TRBJ2-1

CDR3 DNA: TGTGCCAGCAGCTCGCCAGGGGGCGTGGAGCAGTTCTTC
CDR3 protein: CASSSPGGVEQFF
clone size: few
D gene: TRBD1
V gene: TRBV7-2
J gene: TRBJ2-1

CDR3 DNA: TGCGCCAGCAGCGGCACGTTTGGGGCTTTCTTT
CDR3 protein: CASSGTFGAFF
clone size: many
D gene: NA
V gene: TRBV5-1
J gene: TRBJ1-1

CDR3 DNA: TGTGCCAGCGGCCAGACAGGAGGAGGCTACACCTTC
CDR3 protein: CASGQTGGGYTF
clone size: NA
D gene: NA
V gene: TRBV27
J gene: TRBJ1-2

CDR3 DNA: TGTGCCAGCAGCCACTCCAGGGGGACGATGGGGAACACTGAAGCTTTCTTT
CDR3 protein: CASSHSRGTMGNTEAFF
clone size: NA
D gene: TRBD1
V gene: TRBV7-2
J gene: TRBJ1-1

CDR3 DNA: TGTGCCAGCAACCAACCAGGAATTTCCTACGAGCAGTACTTC
CDR3 protein: CASNQPGISYEQYF
clone size: NA
D gene: NA
V gene: TRBV28
J gene: TRBJ2-7

CDR3 DNA: TGCAGTGCTCTACTAGGGACCGTCCCCTACGAGCAGTACTTC
CDR3 protein: CSALLGTVPYEQYF
clone size: NA
D gene: NA
V gene: TRBV20-1
J gene: TRBJ2-7

CDR3 DNA: TGTGCCAGCAGCTTAAACCCGGGACAGGGGGAAAAACTGTTTTTT
CDR3 protein: CASSLNPGQGEKLFF
clone size: many
D gene: TRBD1
V gene: TRBV7-2
J gene: TRBJ1-4